The 26 T cell receptor beta chains below were found in one sample sequenced in a study of blood T cell repertoires in COVID-19. Profiled with immunoSEQ multiplex PCR; TCRdb holds only in-frame clones, not every one. There are approximately 530,000 clones in the sample; 70% to 90% occur only once, and under 8.5% lies in the top ten. Sequencing was carried out using peripheral blood. All receptors come from a woman between 45 and 60 years old with COVID-19, enrolled during active disease.

This rearrangement joins TRBV28 to TRBJ2-5, with 7 positions matching TRBD2. V gave up 1 base and J gave up 4 bases; unmatched junction bases: 6. This CDR3 comprises 15 residues. The germline V gene has CDR1 MDHEN and CDR2 SYDVKM. The CDR3 DNA reads as TGTGCCAGCAGTTTATATGGGGGGGGAGGAGAGACCCAGTACTTC. It specifies CASSLYGGGGETQYF.

J is TRBJ1-4 and V is TRBV2, with D perhaps matching TRBD1 (5 bases). The CDR3 is 15 residues long. V was clipped by 2 bases and J by 10 bases, with 17 bases between them. Germline values: CDR1 SNHLY, CDR2 FYNNEI. The CDR3 DNA follows: TGTGCCAGCAGTGAACAGGGCCCCGAGGGAGGAAAACTGTTTTTT. This sequence encodes CASSEQGPEGGKLFF. The full variable domain, its missing parts supplied by reference TRBV2 and TRBJ1-4, is EPEVTQTPSHQVTQMGQEVILRCVPISNHLYFYWYRQILGQKVEFLVSFYNNEISEKSEIFDDQFSVERPDGSNFTLKIRSTKLEDSAMYFCASSEQGPEGGKLFFGSGTQLSVL.

Details on this clone: Other nucleotide sequences in the sample specify the same CDR3. The CDR3 DNA is TGTGCCTGGAGCCCAGGGGATGGCTACACCTTC. Amino acids: CAWSPGDGYTF. The chain combines TRBV30 with TRBJ1-2, with D possibly matching TRBD1 (6 bases). CDR1 and CDR2 from the germline V gene are GTSNPN and SVGIG (reference sequence). V was shortened by 3 bases and J by 6 bases, with 8 bases between the two germline ends. The CDR3 spans 11 residues.

The genes are TRBV3-1 (or the pseudogene TRBV3-2) and TRBJ2-5, with 7 bases identical to TRBD1. With V trimmed by 4 bases and J by 5 bases, 10 bases remained unmatched. Germline V lookup: CDR1 LGHDT, CDR2 YNNKEL (reference sequence). The CDR3 sequence is 15 residues long. The CDR3 DNA reads TGTGCCAGCAGCCTTACCCTGGGGGACAGCGAGACCCAGTACTTC. This gives the protein CASSLTLGDSETQYF.

The chain recombines TRBV6-1 with TRBJ1-4; TRBD1 matches 7 bases. V lost 2 bases to trimming and J lost 5 bases; unmatched junction nucleotides: 2. Germline V CDR1 and CDR2: MNHNS, SASEGT. The length of the CDR3 is 14 residues. DNA of the CDR3: TGTGCCAGCAGTGAACCGGGACAGAATGAAAAACTGTTTTTT. Protein sequence: CASSEPGQNEKLFF.

The chain links TRBV6-6 to TRBJ1-1; 9 bases are a match to TRBD1. CDR1 MNHNY and CDR2 SVGAGI come from the germline V gene (reference sequence). V dropped 5 bases and J dropped 1; count of bases not matched to a gene: 11. CDR3 size: 17 residues. In DNA, the CDR3 is TGTGCCAGCAGTCTAGGACAGGGGTTACGGCAGAACACTGAAGCTTTCTTT. Translating gives CASSLGQGLRQNTEAFF.

The chain is built from TRBV4-2 and TRBJ2-7, with D possibly TRBD1 on 6 matching bases. V shed 0 bases and J shed 4 bases, with 13 bases lying between them. Germline V lookup: CDR1 LGHNA, CDR2 YNFKEQ. The CDR3 runs 15 residues. CDR3 nucleotides: TGTGCCAGCAGCCAAGAAAGGGGGACCCGGTACGAGCAGTACTTC. Amino acids: CASSQERGTRYEQYF.

For the CDR3, the DNA is TGTGCCAGCAGCTGGGGACAGCATAGCAATCAGCCCCAGCATTTT. As protein: CASSWGQHSNQPQHF. The genes are TRBV5-6 and TRBJ1-5, with 7 bases fitting TRBD1. In germline, CDR1 is SGHDT, CDR2 YYEEEE. This CDR3 region has 15 residues. V lost 3 bases and J lost 0; bases outside the gene matches: 3.

J is TRBJ1-3 and V is TRBV11-3; no reliable D call. Trimming cost V 3 bases and J 0 bases, with 9 bases left between them. The length of the CDR3 is 15 residues. From germline, CDR1 is SGHNT and CDR2 YENEEA. CDR3 nucleotide sequence: TGTGCCAGCAGCTTGGACGGGAACTCTGGAAACACCATATATTTT. Its protein is CASSLDGNSGNTIYF.

The V and J genes are TRBV28 and TRBJ1-6; the match to TRBD1 covers 11 bases. The CDR3 runs 14 residues. The V and J ends lost 4 bases and 9 bases, in that order; junction bases with no gene match: 2. Per the germline V gene, CDR1 is MDHEN and CDR2 is SYDVKM. CDR3 protein: CASSSGTGGSPLHF. In DNA, the CDR3 is TGTGCCAGCAGTTCGGGGACAGGGGGTTCACCCCTCCACTTT.

The V gene is TRBV24-1, the J gene TRBJ1-2; D remains unclear. The V end was cut by 4 bases, the J end by 8 bases, with 10 bases between. The CDR3 totals 12 residues. CDR1 KGHDR and CDR2 SFDVKD come from the germline V gene. The CDR3 sequence: CATSDQGRGYTF. The CDR3 coding sequence is TGTGCCACCAGTGACCAAGGGAGGGGCTACACCTTC.

The chain joins TRBV10-3 to TRBJ2-7; D is unresolved. This CDR3 is 13 amino acids long. Germline CDR1 is ENHRY and CDR2 is SYGVKD. With 6 bases removed from V and 6 bases from J, the gap between germline ends came to 15 bases. The CDR3 spells CAISLSGHSEQYF. CDR3 coding DNA: TGTGCCATCAGCCTTTCAGGTCATAGCGAGCAGTACTTC.

The chain carries TRBV6-5 and TRBJ1-6, with D possibly TRBD1 on 6 matching bases. V dropped 8 bases and J dropped 3 bases, with 11 bases sitting between them. In germline, CDR1 is MNHEY, CDR2 SVGAGI. There are 14 residues in the CDR3. CDR3 region: CASQGNDYNSPLHF. CDR3 in DNA: TGTGCCAGCCAGGGGAATGACTATAATTCACCCCTCCACTTT.

The V gene is TRBV19, the J gene TRBJ1-1; no firm D call. This CDR3 is built from 14 residues. Germline V lookup: CDR1 LNHDA, CDR2 SQIVND (reference sequence). Trimming removed 8 bases at V and 4 bases at J, with 17 bases between. CDR3 amino acids: CASSLVALTTEAFF. CDR3 coding DNA: TGTGCCAGTTCGTTAGTAGCGCTGACCACTGAAGCTTTCTTT.

J is TRBJ1-1 and V is TRBV6-5; 10 bases map to TRBD1. With V trimmed by 6 bases and J by 4 bases, 8 bases remained unmatched. CDR1 and CDR2 (germline): MNHEY, SVGAGI. The CDR3 is 15 residues long. The CDR3 nucleotides are TGTGCCAGCAGCCAAAACCGGGACAGGGGCACTGAAGCTTTCTTT. It yields the protein CASSQNRDRGTEAFF.

This clone was counted only a few times. The chain joins TRBV29-1 to TRBJ2-2, with D tentatively TRBD2 (5 bases). This CDR3 has 13 amino acids. The ends were cut back, 3 bases at V and 0 bases at J, with 5 bases in the middle. CDR1 is SQVTM, CDR2 ANQGSEA, per germline. DNA of the CDR3: TGCAGCGTTGACGGGGCGAACACCGGGGAGCTGTTTTTT. This encodes CSVDGANTGELFF.

The chain employs TRBV20-1 and TRBJ1-1; D unclear. The CDR3 sequence is 11 residues long. V gave up 1 base and J gave up 10 bases, with 10 bases separating them. Germline V gives CDR1 DFQATT, CDR2 SNEGSKA (reference sequence). In nucleotides, the CDR3 is TGCAGTGCTAGAGTTACGGCGGGAGCTTTCTTT. Its translation is CSARVTAGAFF.

This chain connects TRBV5-5 to TRBJ2-7; 14 bases line up with TRBD2. The germline CDR1 and CDR2 sequences are SGHKS and YYEKEE (reference sequence). This CDR3 has 13 amino acids. The chain's CDR3 is CASSPTSGGVKEV. The DNA for the CDR3 is TGTGCCAGCAGCCCGACTAGCGGGGGGGTTAAGGAGGTC.

This sequence joins TRBV3-1 (or the pseudogene TRBV3-2) and TRBJ2-1; D not resolved. This CDR3 spans 13 amino acids. The germline gives CDR1 LGHDT, CDR2 YNNKEL (reference sequence). V lost 2 bases and J lost 5, with 7 bases in between. CDR3 nucleotides: TGTGCCAGCAGCCAACGCGTTAACAATGAGCAGTTCTTC. This translates into CASSQRVNNEQFF.

The table lists this clone with a count of one. This chain connects TRBV7-9 to TRBJ1-4, with 8 bases matching TRBD1. Trimming took 5 bases from V and 2 from J; bases not matched to a gene: 7. CDR1 and CDR2 from the germline V gene are SEHNR and FQNEAQ (reference sequence). The CDR3 runs 16 residues. CDR3 sequence reads: CASSPRDRGTNEKLFF. The CDR3 coding sequence is TGTGCCAGCAGCCCCCGAGACAGGGGCACTAATGAAAAACTGTTTTTT.

Worth noting for this clone: The sample contains more than one DNA sequence encoding this CDR3. The V gene is TRBV5-1, the J gene TRBJ2-5; D is perhaps TRBD2 (5 bases). The V end lost 0 bases, the J end lost 0 bases, and 6 bases lay between the germline ends. The germline CDR1 and CDR2 sequences are SGHRS and YFSETQ. CDR3 length equals 14 residues. The CDR3 here is CASSLAGNQETQYF. CDR3 in DNA: TGCGCCAGCAGCTTGGCCGGGAACCAAGAGACCCAGTACTTC.

This clone was detected a few times. V is TRBV6-5 and J is TRBJ1-3; D is uncertain. The germline V gene has CDR1 MNHEY and CDR2 SVGAGI. The CDR3 contains 15 residues. V was trimmed by 6 bases and J by 0 bases, leaving 12 bases between them. The CDR3 protein is CASRRAFGSGNTIYF. As DNA, the CDR3 is TGTGCCAGCAGGCGAGCCTTCGGCTCTGGAAACACCATATATTTT.

The rearrangement uses TRBV11-2 and TRBJ2-7, with 8 bases aligning to TRBD2. Germline loops: CDR1 SGHAT, CDR2 FQNNGV. J lost 2 bases, V lost 6 bases, and 9 bases had no gene match. The CDR3 extends over 15 amino acids. CDR3 sequence: CASSKAGVLPYEQYF. For the CDR3, the DNA is TGTGCCAGCAGTAAAGCGGGGGTCCTCCCCTACGAGCAGTACTTC.

This sequence joins TRBV19 and TRBJ2-1; 10 bases agree with TRBD2. The CDR3 is 19 amino acids. Germline CDR1 is LNHDA and CDR2 is SQIVND (reference sequence). The J segment lost 1 base and the V segment lost 1 base, leaving 10 bases of the junction unmatched. The CDR3 nucleotides are TGTGCCAGTAGTATAGTTCCAGCGGGGGGGCCCGGTTCCTACAATGAGCAGTTCTTC. Protein product: CASSIVPAGGPGSYNEQFF.

The rearrangement joins TRBV19 to TRBJ1-3; D remains unclear. Trimming left V 6 bases short and J 4 bases short, with 16 bases between. CDR3 length equals 15 residues. The germline V gene has CDR1 LNHDA and CDR2 SQIVND (reference sequence). The CDR3 sequence is CASSLGRIPGNTIYF. CDR3 in DNA: TGTGCCAGTAGCCTGGGCAGGATCCCAGGAAACACCATATATTTT.

This clone was seen only once. J is TRBJ2-7 and V is TRBV11-1, with 9 positions matching TRBD1. V shed 0 bases, J shed 1 base, and the junction held 1 base outside the gene matches. The CDR3 contains 15 residues. Looked up from germline, CDR1 is SGHAT and CDR2 is FQDESV (reference sequence). This CDR3 reads CASSLADRGSYEQYF. The CDR3 DNA sequence: TGTGCCAGCAGCTTAGCAGACAGGGGGTCCTACGAGCAGTACTTC.